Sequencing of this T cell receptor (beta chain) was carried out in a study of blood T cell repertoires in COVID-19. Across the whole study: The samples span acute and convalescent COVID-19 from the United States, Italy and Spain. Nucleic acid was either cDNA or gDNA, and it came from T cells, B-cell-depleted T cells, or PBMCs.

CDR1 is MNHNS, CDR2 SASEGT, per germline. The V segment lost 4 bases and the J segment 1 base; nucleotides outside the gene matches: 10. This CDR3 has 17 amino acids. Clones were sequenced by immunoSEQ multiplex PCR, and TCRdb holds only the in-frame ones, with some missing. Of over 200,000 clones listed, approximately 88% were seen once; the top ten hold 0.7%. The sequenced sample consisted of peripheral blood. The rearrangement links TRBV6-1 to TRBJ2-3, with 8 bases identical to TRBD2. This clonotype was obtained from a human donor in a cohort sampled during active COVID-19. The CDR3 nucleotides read TGTGCCAGCAGTGGGGATAGCGGGGTAGAGGGCACAGATACGCAGTATTTT. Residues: CASSGDSGVEGTDTQYF.